The 24 T cell receptor beta chains presented below share a single source sample, sequenced in a study. TCRdb independently ran MiXCR on the RT-PCR reads; one entry per CDR3 protein. In the table there are 650,000 to 800,000 distinct CDR3 sequences, 12% to 15% of which are singletons. Sequencing used memory CD4+ T cells from blood. These receptor sequences come from a female donor in good health, serving as a healthy control.

This clonotype was counted ten times or more. The genes are TRBV4-3 and TRBJ2-5; perhaps TRBD1 as D (5 bases). The CDR3 length is 13 residues. Trimming removed 1 base from V and 5 bases from J, with 8 bases in between. Germline loops: CDR1 LGHNA, CDR2 YSLEER. The CDR3 loop reads CASSQVQGETQYF. The CDR3, as DNA: TGCGCCAGCAGCCAAGTTCAGGGTGAGACCCAGTACTTC.

This clonotype was recorded many times. The V and J genes are TRBV20-1 and TRBJ2-1; 7 bases align to TRBD2. V shed 3 bases, J shed 9 bases, and the junction held 5 bases outside the gene matches. The CDR3 sequence is 12 residues long. Germline V lookup: CDR1 DFQATT, CDR2 SNEGSKA (reference sequence). CDR3 nucleotide sequence: TGCAGTGCTAGGGGCGGGAGTATTGAGCAGTTCTTC. It is translated as CSARGGSIEQFF.

Only a few counts were recorded for this clonotype. The CDR3 DNA is TGCAGCGCCATAGAGGGGGCGGACTACGCTCCCCCAGATACGCAGTATTTT. It codes for CSAIEGADYAPPDTQYF. This chain links TRBV29-1 with TRBJ2-3, with D tentatively TRBD1 (7 bases). Between the trimmed V and J ends, which lost 7 bases and 4 bases, there was a span of 27 bases. CDR1 and CDR2 from the germline V gene are SQVTM and ANQGSEA. The CDR3 has 17 amino acids.

This chain joins TRBV29-1 and TRBJ1-1; a possible D gene is TRBD1 (5 bases). The V and J ends lost 3 bases and 1 base respectively, with 6 bases between them. CDR3 length equals 12 residues. The germline V gene encodes CDR1 SQVTM and CDR2 ANQGSEA. The CDR3 DNA follows: TGCAGCGTTGACGGACAGAACACTGAAGCTTTCTTT. Translated: CSVDGQNTEAFF.

This clonotype was picked up many times. J is TRBJ1-2 and V is TRBV4-1; no firm D call. Germline CDR1 MGHRA, CDR2 YSYEKL. This CDR3 contains 14 residues. V dropped 4 bases and J dropped 2 bases, with 11 bases sitting between them. DNA for the CDR3: TGCGCCAGCAGCCGAACTACACTGAACTATGGCTACACCTTC. It yields the protein CASSRTTLNYGYTF.

V is TRBV5-1 and J is TRBJ1-3; TRBD1 is a possible D gene (5 bases). The V gene's germline CDR1 is SGHRS and CDR2 YFSETQ. V was pared by 4 bases and J by 0 bases, with 20 bases between. The CDR3 has 18 amino acids. CDR3 loop: CASSPGNIGGDSGNTIYF. CDR3 nucleotides: TGCGCCAGCAGCCCCGGTAATATCGGAGGGGACTCTGGAAACACCATATATTTT. Drawing the rest from reference TRBV5-1 and TRBJ1-3, the complete variable domain is KAGVTQTPRYLIKTRGQQVTLSCSPISGHRSVSWYQQTPGQGLQFLFEYFSETQRNKGNFPGRFSGRQFSNSRSEMNVSTLELGDSALYLCASSPGNIGGDSGNTIYFGEGSWLTVV.

This clonotype was seen only a few times. The chain joins TRBV15 to TRBJ2-7; a possible D gene is TRBD1 (6 bases). Trimming took 6 bases from V and 2 from J, leaving 14 bases between them. This CDR3 spans 14 amino acids. The germline gives CDR1 LNHNV, CDR2 YYDKDF (reference sequence). The CDR3 DNA reads as TGTGCCACCAGAGATTACAGGGCCCCCTACGAGCAGTACTTC. It codes for CATRDYRAPYEQYF.

This clonotype was counted ten times or more. The chain employs TRBV12-3 or TRBV12-4 and TRBJ2-7; TRBD1 or TRBD2 may be the D gene (5 bases each). V was trimmed by 8 bases and J by 0 bases, leaving 11 bases between them. The CDR3 is made up of 13 amino acids. CDR3 amino acids: CASGTGNSYEQYF. CDR3 DNA: TGTGCCAGCGGGACCGGGAACTCCTACGAGCAGTACTTC.

This clonotype was counted a few times. The chain is built from TRBV20-1 and TRBJ1-5; no definite D call. This CDR3 has 13 amino acids. CDR1 is DFQATT, CDR2 SNEGSKA, per germline (reference sequence). Trimming stripped 3 bases from V and 4 bases from J, with 10 bases between. As DNA, the CDR3 is TGCAGTGCTAGCCACAGTCAGAATCAGCCCCAGCATTTT. Its protein is CSASHSQNQPQHF.

This clonotype was detected a few times. The V gene is TRBV10-2, the J gene TRBJ2-1; 7 nucleotides match TRBD1. V was clipped by 6 bases and J by 1 base; unmatched bases: 12. Germline V gene lookup returns CDR1 WSHSY and CDR2 SAAADI. The CDR3 covers 17 residues. DNA for the CDR3: TGCGCCAGCAGGACGACAGGGCTGGTTGGGTCCTACAATGAGCAGTTCTTC. Its protein is CASRTTGLVGSYNEQFF.

Many counts were recorded for this clonotype. This chain uses TRBV10-3 with TRBJ1-2; D is possibly TRBD1 (6 bases). Germline V lookup: CDR1 ENHRY, CDR2 SYGVKD. The CDR3 sequence is 13 residues long. The ends were cut back, 2 bases at V and 8 bases at J, with 12 bases in the middle. The CDR3 bases are TGTGCCATCAGTGAGAGGGCAGGGGAAGGCTACACCTTC. Amino acids: CAISERAGEGYTF.

The CDR3 is CASSLVVSGNTEAFF. Here the CDR3 DNA reads TGCGCCAGCAGCTTGGTAGTGTCGGGCAACACTGAAGCTTTCTTT. The chain uses TRBV5-1 and TRBJ1-1, with D unresolved. CDR3 length equals 15 residues. Trimming shortened V by 0 bases and J by 2 bases, and 11 bases separated the two germline ends. Germline lookup yields CDR1 SGHRS and CDR2 YFSETQ.

Ten or more counts support this clonotype. The chain employs TRBV12-3 or TRBV12-4 and TRBJ1-5, with D maybe TRBD1 (5 bases). CDR3 length: 15 residues. V was clipped by 5 bases and J by 5 bases, with 16 bases between them. CDR3 DNA: TGTGCCAGCAGTCCCGGGACGTCCCATTATCAGCCCCAGCATTTT. Translation gives CASSPGTSHYQPQHF.

The genes are TRBV2 and TRBJ1-2, with D perhaps TRBD1 (6 bases). The V gene lost 6 bases and the J gene lost 4 bases, with 21 bases spanning the gap. This CDR3 is built from 16 residues. CDR1 and CDR2 (germline): SNHLY, FYNNEI. CDR3 DNA: TGTGCCAGCAGACCGCGGGACGGAGAGGGGGGCTATGGCTACACCTTC. Its translation is CASRPRDGEGGYGYTF.

This clonotype showed up just a few times. V is TRBV20-1 and J is TRBJ2-1; 10 bases line up with TRBD2. The CDR3 extends over 16 amino acids. The V gene end was trimmed by 0 bases and the J gene end by 9 bases; junction bases not matched to a gene: 11. Germline CDR1 reads DFQATT; CDR2 reads SNEGSKA (reference sequence). In nucleotides, the CDR3 is TGCAGTGCTAGAGAATCGGAAGCGGGGGGGCATATTGAGCAGTTCTTC. Encoded protein: CSARESEAGGHIEQFF.

This clonotype came up many times. The V gene is TRBV20-1, the J gene TRBJ1-2; D gene ambiguous. Germline V lookup: CDR1 DFQATT, CDR2 SNEGSKA (reference sequence). This CDR3 is built from 12 residues. The ends were cut back, 5 bases at V and 6 bases at J, with 13 bases in the middle. The CDR3: CSAPRKSDGYTF. DNA for the CDR3: TGCAGTGCTCCCAGGAAGTCGGATGGCTACACCTTC.

The sample holds a few counts of this clonotype. The chain links TRBV5-1 to TRBJ2-7, with 7 bases lining up with TRBD2. There are 14 residues in the CDR3. V trimming: 4 bases; J trimming: 6 bases; junction bases outside the gene matches: 10. Germline V gene sequence: CDR1 SGHRS, CDR2 YFSETQ. CDR3 in amino acids: CASSILAPTVEQYF. For the CDR3, the DNA is TGCGCCAGCAGCATACTAGCGCCCACGGTCGAGCAGTACTTC.

This clonotype was seen a handful of times. The chain is built from TRBV6-5 and TRBJ2-2, with 10 bases matching TRBD2. Germline CDR1 reads MNHEY; CDR2 reads SVGAGI. This CDR3 contains 15 residues. The junction had 6 bases not matched to a gene; V was cut back by 5 bases and J by 6 bases. The CDR3 coding sequence is TGTGCCAGCAGTCCTTCTGGGACTAGCGCCGGGGAGCTGTTTTTT. Protein sequence: CASSPSGTSAGELFF.

The V call is TRBV20-1, the J call TRBJ2-7; TRBD2 is a possible D gene (5 bases). The CDR3 runs to 12 residues. The germline V and J ends were trimmed by 5 bases and 2 bases, with 10 bases remaining between them. Germline CDR1 and CDR2: DFQATT and SNEGSKA (reference sequence). CDR3 in amino acids: CSAVSTTYEQYF. As DNA, the CDR3 is TGCAGTGCTGTATCGACTACCTACGAGCAGTACTTC.

The chain carries TRBV18 and TRBJ2-7; D gene ambiguous. V was clipped by 2 bases and J by 3 bases, with 11 bases between them. Germline loops: CDR1 KGHSH, CDR2 LQKENI. The CDR3 covers 14 residues. The CDR3, as DNA: TGTGCCAGCTCACCAGGGGTCCAGGACTACGAGCAGTACTTC. This codes for CASSPGVQDYEQYF.

This clonotype was seen a few times. This rearrangement joins TRBV20-1 to TRBJ1-4; maybe TRBD1 (6 bases). This CDR3 is built from 13 residues. The V end was cut by 5 bases, the J end by 6 bases, with 13 bases between. CDR1 is DFQATT, CDR2 SNEGSKA, per germline (reference sequence). The CDR3 DNA follows: TGCAGTGCTGTGCGGCAGGGGTATGAAAAACTGTTTTTT. It codes for CSAVRQGYEKLFF.

This clonotype occurred many times. One end of the junction is discordant with germline, which a read error may explain. J is TRBJ2-3 and V is TRBV5-1; D is possibly TRBD1 (6 bases). CDR3 length: 13 residues. CDR1 and CDR2 from the germline V gene are SGHRS and YFSETQ. In nucleotides, the CDR3 is TGTGCCAGCAGTTCACAGGGTTCAGATACGCAGTATTTT. This translates into CASSSQGSDTQYF.

The CDR3 reads CASSSPGGTQIYF. The CDR3 DNA sequence: TGTGCCAGCAGCTCCCCAGGGGGGACCCAGATATATTTT. The chain combines TRBV7-2 with TRBJ1-3; the match to TRBD1 covers 7 bases. CDR1 is SGHTA and CDR2 is FQGNSA in the germline V gene. The CDR3 extends over 13 amino acids. V trimming: 4 bases; J trimming: 13 bases; junction bases outside the gene matches: 10. Full variable domain (remainder filled in from reference TRBV7-2 and TRBJ1-3): GAGVSQSPSNKVTEKGKDVELRCDPISGHTALYWYRQSLGQGLEFLIYFQGNSAPDKSGLPSDRFSAERTGGSVSTLTIQRTQQEDSAVYLCASSSPGGTQIYFGEGSWLTVV.

The sample holds many counts of this clonotype. The chain recombines TRBV7-3 with TRBJ2-5, with TRBD2 matching 7 bases. The junction had 9 bases not matched to a gene; V was cut back by 0 bases and J by 5 bases. The CDR3 runs to 16 residues. CDR1 SGHTA and CDR2 FQGTGA come from the germline V gene. The CDR3 is CASSLTGGSKMETQYF. CDR3 coding DNA: TGTGCCAGCAGCTTAACCGGCGGGAGTAAGATGGAGACCCAGTACTTC.